Below are 24 T cell receptor beta chains sequenced from a single sample in a study of T cell clonality in common variable immunodeficiency. Method: immunoSEQ multiplex PCR; TCRdb's copy keeps in-frame clones and lacks some. Observed in the sample are more than 55,000 clones, none of them singletons. The sequencing input was peripheral blood mononuclear cells. All receptors come from a person aged 18 to 75 in good health.

Many counts were recorded for this clone. The sequence runs out 3 residues before the end of the CDR3; the remainder is reconstructed from the germline J gene. V is TRBV5-4 and J is TRBJ2-5; D unresolved. CDR3 length: 14 residues. Germline loops: CDR1 SGHNT, CDR2 YYREEE (reference sequence). Trimming pared 0 bases from V and 5 bases from J, leaving 11 bases between. The CDR3 region is CASSLDPNGETQYF. CDR3 bases read: TGTGCCAGCAGCTTGGACCCCAACGGGGAGACC.

In this sample, this clone turned up many times. The CDR3 is cut off 3 residues early in the read; its end comes from the germline J gene. This chain connects TRBV30 to TRBJ2-7; D remains unclear. The CDR3 consists of 14 residues. V was cut by 1 base and J by 3 bases, with 13 bases left in between. Per germline, CDR1 GTSNPN and CDR2 SVGIG (reference sequence). The CDR3 bases that were read are TGTGCCTGGAGTGAGCCTAGGTCTGGCTACGAG. Amino acids: CAWSEPRSGYE. From start to end, the CDR3 is CAWSEPRSGYEQYF.

This clone was detected ten times or more. Read coverage stops 3 residues before the CDR3 terminus; the germline J gene supplies the remainder. V is TRBV5-6 and J is TRBJ1-2; tentative D call: TRBD1 (5 bases). Trimming pared 4 bases from V and 7 bases from J, leaving 14 bases between. This CDR3 spans 13 amino acids. The germline gives CDR1 SGHDT, CDR2 YYEEEE. The covered CDR3 bases are TGTGCCAGCAGCCTCCCCCGGCAGGGTGGC. Translation gives CASSLPRQGG. The CDR3 in its entirety is CASSLPRQGGYTF.

This clone was seen more than once but under ten times. The read finishes 3 residues shy of the CDR3 end, and the germline J gene is used to complete it. The V gene is TRBV7-9, the J gene TRBJ2-7; the match to TRBD2 covers 7 bases. With V trimmed by 5 bases and J by 6 bases, 10 bases remained unmatched. Germline V gene lookup returns CDR1 SEHNR and CDR2 FQNEAQ (reference sequence). The CDR3 consists of 14 residues. CDR3 protein: CASSLTSVVGEQYF. CDR3 DNA, as far as it was read: TGTGCCAGCAGCCTAACTAGCGTGGTGGGCGAG.

At least ten counts were recorded for this clone. The read comes to an end 3 residues before the CDR3 does, leaving the germline J gene to fill in the end. The chain employs TRBV7-9 and TRBJ2-5; the D gene is possibly TRBD1 (5 bases). The CDR3 length is 13 residues. Trimming cost V 9 bases and J 5 bases, with 16 bases left between them. Germline loops: CDR1 SEHNR, CDR2 FQNEAQ (reference sequence). The CDR3: CASSDTPRETQYF. The DNA read from the CDR3 is TGTGCCAGTTCGGACACCCCGCGGGAGACC.

Points on this clone: The read is 3 residues too short to cover the CDR3 end, so that end is filled in from the germline J gene. The chain couples TRBV7-9 to TRBJ2-4, with a weak D call TRBD2 (7 bases). The CDR3 has 15 amino acids. Germline CDR1 reads SEHNR; CDR2 reads FQNEAQ (reference sequence). Partial CDR3 DNA: TGTGCCAGCAGCTTACTCTCGGCAGGGGACTATGGT. This sequence encodes CASSLLSAGDYG. In full, the CDR3 reads CASSLLSAGDYGQYF.

Many counts were recorded for this clone. Read data end 3 residues before the CDR3 end; the end is taken from the germline J gene. The gene calls are TRBV10-3 and TRBJ1-1, with 7 bases fitting TRBD1. V lost 11 bases to trimming and J lost 5 bases; unmatched junction nucleotides: 8. Germline V gene data show CDR1 as ENHRY and CDR2 as SYGVKD. The CDR3 spans 12 residues. CDR3 bases read: TGTGCCTCTCAGGGGGTAGAAACTGAA. Translated: CASQGVETE. The full CDR3 reads CASQGVETEAFF.

This clone was counted ten times or more. The missing CDR3 end, 3 residues past where the read stops, is filled in from the germline J gene. This chain links TRBV28 with TRBJ2-1, with D unclear. The germline V and J ends were trimmed by 5 bases and 5 bases, with 13 bases remaining between them. Germline V lookup: CDR1 MDHEN, CDR2 SYDVKM. CDR3 length equals 14 residues. This CDR3 is CASSTGSQHNEQFF. The covered CDR3 bases are TGTGCCAGCAGTACCGGGTCACAACACAATGAG. Full variable domain (rest looked up from reference TRBV28 and TRBJ2-1): DVKVTQSSRYLVKRTGEKVFLECVQDMDHENMFWYRQDPGLGLRLIYFSYDVKMKEKGDIPEGYSVSREKKERFSLILESASTNQTSMYLCASSTGSQHNEQFFGPGTRLTVL.

This clone was counted many times. The CDR3 end falls 3 residues outside the read, so it is completed with the germline J gene. The chain links TRBV19 to TRBJ1-1; TRBD1 is a possible D gene (6 bases). Germline V gene lookup returns CDR1 LNHDA and CDR2 SQIVND (reference sequence). Trimming removed 5 bases from V and 5 bases from J, with 12 bases in between. There are 13 residues in the CDR3. The CDR3: CASSWGQVTEAFF. Partial CDR3 DNA: TGTGCCAGTAGTTGGGGGCAAGTGACTGAA.

This clone was seen many times. The read comes to an end 3 residues before the CDR3 does, leaving the germline J gene to fill in the end. This chain joins TRBV6-2 or TRBV6-3 and TRBJ1-1; D is unresolved. The CDR3 contains 13 residues. Trimming pared 2 bases from V and 1 base from J, leaving 5 bases between. Germline assignment: CDR1 MNHEY and CDR2 SVGEGT. The CDR3 DNA, read in part, is TGTGCCAGCAGTTACCCAGGGAACACTGAA. It is translated as CASSYPGNTE. The complete CDR3 protein is CASSYPGNTEAFF.

This clone has a count of ten or more. The read ends 3 residues early relative to the CDR3; the germline J gene fills the gap. This chain connects TRBV5-1 to TRBJ1-1; possible D gene TRBD1, 5 bases. Germline V gene data show CDR1 as SGHRS and CDR2 as YFSETQ. The CDR3 loop spans 14 amino acids. The V end was cut by 2 bases, the J end by 2 bases, with 10 bases between. The covered CDR3 bases are TGCGCCAGCAGCTTTGGACAACCTAACACTGAA. Encoded protein: CASSFGQPNTE. The entire CDR3 reads CASSFGQPNTEAFF. Combining the CDR3 with reference TRBV5-1 and TRBJ1-1 gives the whole variable domain KAGVTQTPRYLIKTRGQQVTLSCSPISGHRSVSWYQQTPGQGLQFLFEYFSETQRNKGNFPGRFSGRQFSNSRSEMNVSTLELGDSALYLCASSFGQPNTEAFFGQGTRLTVV.

This clone was recorded many times. From the germline J gene comes the end of the CDR3, since the read stops 3 residues before it. The chain recombines TRBV7-2 with TRBJ2-2; the match to TRBD1 covers 7 bases. V was pared by 1 base and J by 3 bases, with 2 bases of the junction left unmatched. The CDR3 consists of 15 residues. The V gene's germline CDR1 is SGHTA and CDR2 FQGNSA. CDR3 bases read: TGTGCCAGCAGCTTAGGACAGGGATACACCGGGGAG. It codes for CASSLGQGYTGE. The entire CDR3 sequence reads CASSLGQGYTGELFF.

About this clone: One junction end disagrees with the germline gene, perhaps due to a read error. The CDR3 goes on 3 residues after the read ends, and that part is filled in from the germline J gene. This chain uses TRBV6-1 with TRBJ2-1, with 8 nucleotides matching TRBD2. The germline V gene encodes CDR1 MNHNS and CDR2 SASEGT. The CDR3 covers 15 residues. Partial CDR3 DNA: TGTGCCAGGAGTGGAGCAGCGGGGGCCTACAATGAG. Its protein product is CARSGAAGAYNE. The entire CDR3 is CARSGAAGAYNEQFF.

This clone was recorded at least ten times. The read terminates 3 residues ahead of where the CDR3 ends, so the germline J gene completes it. The J gene is TRBJ1-5, the V gene TRBV20-1; tentative D call: TRBD1 (5 bases). Germline CDR1 reads DFQATT; CDR2 reads SNEGSKA (reference sequence). The CDR3 contains 15 residues. V shed 0 bases and J shed 0 bases, with 9 bases lying between them. The CDR3 loop reads CSARDTGGSNQPQHF. CDR3 DNA, as far as it was read: TGCAGTGCTAGAGACACGGGGGGTAGCAATCAGCCC.

This clone was observed at least ten times. The CDR3 end falls 3 residues outside the read, so it is completed with the germline J gene. The J gene is TRBJ1-2, the V gene TRBV5-1; 7 nucleotides agree with TRBD1. The CDR3 has 14 residues. Germline loops: CDR1 SGHRS, CDR2 YFSETQ. After removal of 0 bases from V and 3 bases from J, the junction contained 2 bases not matched to a gene. The CDR3 region is CASSLAGGYYGYTF. The covered CDR3 bases are TGCGCCAGCAGCTTGGCAGGGGGGTACTATGGC. The full variable domain, its missing parts supplied by reference TRBV5-1 and TRBJ1-2, is KAGVTQTPRYLIKTRGQQVTLSCSPISGHRSVSWYQQTPGQGLQFLFEYFSETQRNKGNFPGRFSGRQFSNSRSEMNVSTLELGDSALYLCASSLAGGYYGYTFGSGTRLTVV.

There are many counts of this clone. The read ends 3 residues early relative to the CDR3; the germline J gene fills the gap. The rearrangement uses TRBV19 and TRBJ2-3; TRBD1 is a possible D gene (5 bases). V was pared by 3 bases and J by 5 bases, with 18 bases between. Germline V CDR1 and CDR2: LNHDA, SQIVND (reference sequence). This CDR3 contains 16 residues. The CDR3 region is CASSIQGTIRQDTQYF. The DNA read from the CDR3 is TGTGCCAGTAGTATCCAGGGAACCATTCGCCAAGATACG.

This clone was recorded many times. The read is 3 residues too short to cover the CDR3 end, so that end is filled in from the germline J gene. This chain joins TRBV4-1 and TRBJ2-7; tentatively, D is TRBD2 (6 bases). V lost 2 bases and J 2 bases, leaving 19 bases between the germline ends. This CDR3 has 17 residues. Germline CDR1 reads MGHRA; CDR2 reads YSYEKL. The sequenced CDR3 bases are TGCGCCAGCAGCCAACGCCCCTTCGCGGGATCAGCCTACGAG. The encoded protein is CASSQRPFAGSAYE. The CDR3 in full is CASSQRPFAGSAYEQYF.

This clone was counted ten times or more. The read comes to an end 3 residues before the CDR3 does, leaving the germline J gene to fill in the end. V usage is TRBV19 and J usage is TRBJ1-5; 10 bases are shared with TRBD1. The CDR3 runs 14 residues. The V segment lost 7 bases and the J segment 4 bases; nucleotides outside the gene matches: 4. Germline CDR1 reads LNHDA; CDR2 reads SQIVND (reference sequence). CDR3 sequence reads: CASTPGQGNQPQHF. The sequenced CDR3 bases are TGTGCCAGTACGCCGGGACAGGGGAATCAGCCC.

Details on this clone: The CDR3 end falls 3 residues outside the read, so it is completed with the germline J gene. The V call is TRBV7-9, the J call TRBJ2-7; tentatively, D is TRBD2 (6 bases). Germline V gene lookup returns CDR1 SEHNR and CDR2 FQNEAQ (reference sequence). The CDR3 is 14 residues long. Trimming pared 1 base from V and 6 bases from J, leaving 13 bases between. CDR3 DNA (partial): TGTGCCAGCAGCTTAGAAACGACTAGGGGCGAG. Translated: CASSLETTRGE. The whole CDR3 protein reads CASSLETTRGEQYF.

The sample holds many counts of this clone. The read finishes 3 residues shy of the CDR3 end, and the germline J gene is used to complete it. The chain is built from TRBV20-1 and TRBJ1-1; D is perhaps TRBD1 (5 bases). Between the trimmed V and J ends, which lost 1 base and 1 base, there was a span of 10 bases. This CDR3 spans 14 amino acids. Germline CDR1 reads DFQATT; CDR2 reads SNEGSKA (reference sequence). The CDR3: CSARARGENTEAFF. The CDR3 DNA, read in part, is TGCAGTGCTAGAGCGCGGGGGGAGAACACTGAA.

A remark on this clone: The DNA ends 3 residues before the CDR3 does, and the rest of the CDR3 is filled in from the germline J gene. This chain joins TRBV18 and TRBJ1-2, with D possibly matching TRBD1 (6 bases). This CDR3 has 14 residues. CDR1 and CDR2 from the germline V gene are KGHSH and LQKENI. The sequenced CDR3 bases are TGTGCCAGCTCATCGGGACTAGGGGGTAGAGAC. It is translated as CASSSGLGGRD. The entire CDR3 is CASSSGLGGRDYTF.

There are many counts of this clone. The sequence runs out 3 residues before the end of the CDR3; the remainder is reconstructed from the germline J gene. The chain joins TRBV13 to TRBJ1-4; tentatively, D is TRBD1 (5 bases). V gave up 0 bases and J gave up 0 bases, with 20 bases separating them. The CDR3 has 20 residues. Germline V gives CDR1 PRHDT, CDR2 FYEKMQ (reference sequence). The CDR3 DNA, read in part, is TGTGCCAGCAGCTTAGGGTATCGGCTGGGTACAGGTTCAACTAATGAAAAA. Its protein product is CASSLGYRLGTGSTNEK. The full CDR3 reads CASSLGYRLGTGSTNEKLFF.

Note on this clone: The observed sequence ends 3 residues before the CDR3 terminus, with the missing tail filled in from the germline J gene. The V and J genes are TRBV7-9 and TRBJ1-4; a weak D match, TRBD1 (6 bases). The CDR3 has 13 amino acids. Germline values: CDR1 SEHNR, CDR2 FQNEAQ (reference sequence). CDR3 loop: CASSQRQVSPLFF. The DNA read from the CDR3 is TGTGCCAGCAGCCAGAGACAGGTTTCACCA.

This clone was detected only a few times. The read terminates 3 residues before the CDR3 end, so the remaining end is supplied by the germline J gene. The chain recombines TRBV10-2 with TRBJ2-7; 7 bases fit TRBD1. V shed 6 bases, J shed 4 bases, and the junction held 6 bases outside the gene matches. The germline gives CDR1 WSHSY, CDR2 SAAADI. CDR3 length: 13 residues. The chain's CDR3 is CASSEGQTYEQYF. CDR3 DNA (partial): TGCGCCAGCAGCGAGGGACAGACTTACGAG.